This TCR beta chain was recovered during a study of shared clonotypes between healthy human individuals. From CD4+ cells came CD45RA+ naive and CD45RA-negative memory subsets. As regards this clone: Other DNA variants within this sample encode the same CDR3.

The CDR3 extends over 12 amino acids. Deletions cut 0 bases from V and 1 base from J, with 3 bases between. Germline V CDR1 and CDR2: GTSNPN, SVGIG (reference sequence). The assay was immunoSEQ multiplex PCR, and TCRdb's table has in-frame clones only and misses some. Of about 1 million clones in the sample, 75% were seen once. This rearrangement joins TRBV30 to TRBJ2-5; D ambiguous. The specimen was memory CD4+ T cells sorted from blood. Subset of the sample: CD45RA-negative fraction. The source is a man between 18 and 35 years old in good health. The CDR3 spells CAWSVAQETQYF. As DNA, the CDR3 is TGTGCCTGGAGTGTAGCCCAAGAGACCCAGTACTTC.